Presented here are 26 T cell receptor beta chains from one specimen sequenced in a study of T cells in women clearing cervical HPV infection. The repertoire was sequenced with immunoSEQ multiplex PCR; TCRdb's copy has only in-frame clones and lacks some. Listed are fewer than 35,000 clones; more than 3.5% falls within the top ten. The material sequenced was blood buffy coat. All receptors come from a woman aged 18 to 75 with a cervical HPV16 infection that either progressed to CIN3+ or cleared (not recorded which).

With respect to this clone: The read ends 3 residues shy of where the CDR3 ends; the end is completed using the germline J gene. This sequence joins TRBV2 and TRBJ1-2, with D hard to call. Germline V lookup: CDR1 SNHLY, CDR2 FYNNEI. Trimming pared 0 bases from V and 4 bases from J, leaving 9 bases between. The CDR3 is 14 amino acids. CDR3 DNA, as far as it was read: TGTGCCAGCAGTGAAGCAGGGCTGCCCTATGGC. Its protein is CASSEAGLPYG. The entire CDR3 protein reads CASSEAGLPYGYTF.

Comment on this clone: The read is 3 residues too short to cover the CDR3 end, so that end is filled in from the germline J gene. V gene TRBV18 combines with J gene TRBJ1-2, with D perhaps matching TRBD1 (6 bases). Germline assignment: CDR1 KGHSH and CDR2 LQKENI. CDR3 length equals 13 residues. V was clipped by 3 bases and J by 4 bases, with 9 bases between them. The CDR3: CASSPDRSYGYTF. Partial CDR3 DNA: TGTGCCAGCTCACCCGACAGGAGCTATGGC.

Comment on this clone: The read comes to an end 3 residues before the CDR3 does, leaving the germline J gene to fill in the end. This chain uses TRBV7-9 with TRBJ2-1; TRBD1 matches 9 bases. V lost 5 bases and J lost 5; bases outside the gene matches: 7. There are 15 residues in the CDR3. Germline V lookup: CDR1 SEHNR, CDR2 FQNEAQ (reference sequence). The sequenced CDR3 bases are TGTGCCAGCAGCCCCAGGACAGGGGCGGACAATGAG. Encoded protein: CASSPRTGADNE. The whole CDR3 protein is CASSPRTGADNEQFF. Using reference TRBV7-9 and TRBJ2-1 for the parts outside the CDR3, the full variable domain is DTGVSQNPRHKITKRGQNVTFRCDPISEHNRLYWYRQTLGQGPEFLTYFQNEAQLEKSRLLSDRFSAERPKGSFSTLEIQRTEQGDSAMYLCASSPRTGADNEQFFGPGTRLTVL.

Worth noting for this clone: The read stops 3 residues short of the end of the CDR3; the missing end is completed from the germline J gene. The chain uses TRBV19 and TRBJ1-5, with 9 bases that match TRBD1. The CDR3 is 13 amino acids. The germline V gene has CDR1 LNHDA and CDR2 SQIVND (reference sequence). The junction had 4 bases not matched to a gene; V was cut back by 6 bases and J by 7 bases. The part of the CDR3 DNA that was read is TGTGCCAGTAGGGACAGGGGAAAACAGCCC. Amino acid sequence: CASRDRGKQP. The full CDR3 protein is CASRDRGKQPQHF.

Worth noting for this clone: The CDR3 end is not reached by the read, which stops 3 residues before it; the germline J gene fills it in. The chain employs TRBV18 and TRBJ1-1; D is perhaps TRBD1 (5 bases). CDR1 and CDR2 from the germline V gene are KGHSH and LQKENI. This CDR3 is 13 amino acids long. Trimming removed 2 bases at V and 1 base at J, with 5 bases between. The CDR3 DNA, read in part, is TGTGCCAGCTCACCAGGGGCGAACACTGAA. It yields the protein CASSPGANTE. The whole CDR3 sequence is CASSPGANTEAFF.

As regards this clone: Read coverage stops 3 residues before the CDR3 terminus; the germline J gene supplies the remainder. This sequence joins TRBV28 and TRBJ2-1; 10 bases agree with TRBD2. Looked up from germline, CDR1 is MDHEN and CDR2 is SYDVKM. V shed 7 bases, J shed 7 bases, and the junction held 7 bases outside the gene matches. The length of the CDR3 is 14 residues. The CDR3 bases that were read are TGTGCCAGCATAATAGCGGGAGGCGGAAATGAG. Its protein product is CASIIAGGGNE. The entire CDR3 sequence reads CASIIAGGGNEQFF.

About this clone: With the read ending 3 residues before the CDR3 end, the germline J gene is used to fill in that end. The V call is TRBV2, the J call TRBJ1-2, with 8 bases that match TRBD1. Germline V lookup: CDR1 SNHLY, CDR2 FYNNEI. CDR3 size: 16 residues. The CDR3: CASRKDRALWTADYTF. Incomplete CDR3 DNA: TGTGCCAGCAGGAAGGACAGGGCCTTATGGACGGCCGAC. Together with reference TRBV2 and TRBJ1-2, the CDR3 gives the full variable domain: EPEVTQTPSHQVTQMGQEVILRCVPISNHLYFYWYRQILGQKVEFLVSFYNNEISEKSEIFDDQFSVERPDGSNFTLKIRSTKLEDSAMYFCASRKDRALWTADYTFGSGTRLTVV.

Regarding this clone: The read finishes 3 residues shy of the CDR3 end, and the germline J gene is used to complete it. The chain is built from TRBV29-1 and TRBJ1-2; D might be TRBD1 (5 bases). CDR1 and CDR2 (germline): SQVTM, ANQGSEA. The CDR3 length is 15 residues. The CDR3 protein is CSVGSGTSGSTDYTF. The part of the CDR3 DNA that was read is TGCAGCGTTGGCTCCGGGACTAGCGGTTCGACCGAC.

Notes on this clone: The CDR3 is cut off 3 residues early in the read; its end comes from the germline J gene. V and J are TRBV19 and TRBJ2-7; 8 bases match TRBD1. V shed 7 bases, J shed 0 bases, and the junction held 5 bases outside the gene matches. The germline V gene has CDR1 LNHDA and CDR2 SQIVND (reference sequence). CDR3 size: 14 residues. The DNA read from the CDR3 is TGTGCCAGTACGGACAGGGCCAGCTCCTACGAG. Translated, it gives CASTDRASSYE. The full CDR3 protein is CASTDRASSYEQYF.

With regard to this clone: Read sequence stops 3 residues before the CDR3 end, and the germline J gene provides the missing end. The V gene is TRBV18, the J gene TRBJ1-2, with D possibly matching TRBD1 (6 bases). The CDR3 has 15 amino acids. Germline lookup yields CDR1 KGHSH and CDR2 LQKENI. The CDR3 region is CASSLLVMGAGDYTF. The sequenced part of the CDR3 DNA is TGTGCCAGCTCGCTGCTTGTTATGGGGGCTGGCGAC.

On this clone itself: The missing CDR3 end, 3 residues past where the read stops, is filled in from the germline J gene. This chain connects TRBV14 to TRBJ1-4; 7 positions agree with TRBD1. CDR1 is SGHDN and CDR2 is FVKESK in the germline V gene. Trimming cost V 3 bases and J 4 bases; bases outside gene matches: 8. The CDR3 consists of 16 residues. CDR3 sequence: CASSHWAGGNNEKLFF. CDR3 DNA, as far as it was read: TGTGCCAGCAGCCACTGGGCAGGGGGAAATAATGAAAAA.

To note about this clone: The read stops 3 residues short of the end of the CDR3; the missing end is completed from the germline J gene. The V call is TRBV18, the J call TRBJ1-2; 8 bases are shared with TRBD1. Trimming took 3 bases from V and 7 from J; bases not matched to a gene: 13. Germline CDR1 is KGHSH and CDR2 is LQKENI. The CDR3 sequence is 16 residues long. This CDR3 is CASSPHLDRVSPGYTF. The part of the CDR3 DNA that was read is TGTGCCAGCTCACCTCACTTGGACAGGGTTTCACCTGGC. Combining the CDR3 with reference TRBV18 and TRBJ1-2 gives the whole variable domain NAGVMQNPRHLVRRRGQEARLRCSPMKGHSHVYWYRQLPEEGLKFMVYLQKENIIDESGMPKERFSAEFPKEGPSILRIQQVVRGDSAAYFCASSPHLDRVSPGYTFGSGTRLTVV.

About this clone itself: The read ends 3 residues shy of where the CDR3 ends; the end is completed using the germline J gene. This sequence joins TRBV29-1 and TRBJ1-5, with 9 bases aligning to TRBD1. CDR1 and CDR2 from the germline V gene are SQVTM and ANQGSEA. With V trimmed by 6 bases and J by 5 bases, 8 bases remained unmatched. The CDR3 consists of 14 residues. This chain's CDR3 is CSVGGQGGDQPQHF. Partial CDR3 DNA: TGCAGCGTGGGGGGACAGGGAGGGGATCAGCCC.

Remarks on this clone: The read ends 3 residues early relative to the CDR3; the germline J gene fills the gap. This rearrangement joins TRBV18 to TRBJ1-4; D possibly corresponds to TRBD1 (5 bases). This CDR3 contains 16 residues. Germline lookup yields CDR1 KGHSH and CDR2 LQKENI. The CDR3 here is CASSHQGFGDNSPLFF. The DNA read from the CDR3 is TGTGCCAGCTCCCACCAGGGTTTCGGCGATAATTCACCA.

For this clone: The read gets to within 3 residues of the CDR3 end, and the germline J gene fills in the rest. The chain joins TRBV6-2 or TRBV6-3 to TRBJ1-2; D is uncertain. This CDR3 contains 15 residues. Germline CDR1 and CDR2: MNHEY and SVGEGT. The CDR3 spells CASSVAGGPVHDYTF. The DNA read from the CDR3 is TGTGCCAGCAGTGTAGCGGGAGGGCCGGTCCACGAC.

To note about this clone: The sequenced fragment ends 3 residues before the CDR3 boundary, so the rest is inferred from the germline J gene. This chain links TRBV5-4 with TRBJ2-3; 10 nucleotides align to TRBD2. V lost 7 bases to trimming and J lost 6 bases; unmatched junction nucleotides: 8. CDR3 length: 14 amino acids. Per germline, CDR1 SGHNT and CDR2 YYREEE (reference sequence). The DNA read from the CDR3 is TGTGCCAGCTACCTAGCGGGGGAGGGTGATACG. It translates to CASYLAGEGDT. The whole CDR3 is CASYLAGEGDTQYF.

Comments on this clone: Read coverage stops 3 residues before the CDR3 terminus; the germline J gene supplies the remainder. The V and J genes are TRBV6-2 or TRBV6-3 and TRBJ2-3, with D possibly being TRBD2 (6 bases). Per the germline V gene, CDR1 is MNHEY and CDR2 is SVGEGT. The CDR3 length is 17 residues. Trimming cost V 4 bases and J 0 bases, with 17 bases left between them. CDR3 sequence reads: CASSLLRDWLSTDTQYF. The CDR3 DNA, read in part, is TGTGCCAGCAGTTTACTGCGGGACTGGTTAAGCACAGATACG.

To note about this clone: Read data end 3 residues before the CDR3 end; the end is taken from the germline J gene. The chain employs TRBV12-3 or TRBV12-4 and TRBJ1-2; TRBD1 might be the D (5 bases). V was pared by 1 base and J by 1 base, with 16 bases between. The length of the CDR3 is 17 residues. The CDR3 loop is CASSLDRVDTNNYGYTF. The CDR3 DNA, read in part, is TGTGCCAGCAGTTTAGATAGAGTGGACACCAATAACTATGGC.

Note on this clone: The observed sequence ends 3 residues before the CDR3 terminus, with the missing tail filled in from the germline J gene. The rearrangement links TRBV3-1 (or the pseudogene TRBV3-2) to TRBJ1-2; D may be TRBD1 (6 bases). The CDR3 is made up of 14 amino acids. Looked up from germline, CDR1 is LGHDT and CDR2 is YNNKEL (reference sequence). V was clipped by 3 bases and J by 7 bases, with 15 bases between them. CDR3: CASSQVSGEGGYTF. CDR3 DNA, as far as it was read: TGTGCCAGCAGCCAGGTCTCAGGGGAGGGTGGC.

A word on this clone: The observed sequence ends 3 residues before the CDR3 terminus, with the missing tail filled in from the germline J gene. The rearrangement uses TRBV12-5 and TRBJ2-7; D may match TRBD1 or TRBD2 (5 bases each). From germline, CDR1 is LGHNT and CDR2 FRNRAP. The CDR3 spans 12 residues. CDR3 amino acids: CACGEGPYEQYF. The DNA read from the CDR3 is TGTGCCTGTGGTGAGGGGCCCTACGAG.

Points on this clone: The sequenced fragment ends 3 residues before the CDR3 boundary, so the rest is inferred from the germline J gene. This chain joins TRBV7-6 and TRBJ2-3; 13 bases map to TRBD2. Trimming took 2 bases from V and 6 from J; bases not matched to a gene: 8. The CDR3 contains 17 residues. Germline values: CDR1 SGHVS, CDR2 FNYEAQ. CDR3 DNA, as far as it was read: TGTGCCAGCAGCTTAAGGTTGTCGACTAGCGGGAGGGATACG. Translating it yields CASSLRLSTSGRDT. The whole CDR3 reads CASSLRLSTSGRDTQYF.

About this clone: The read terminates 3 residues before the CDR3 end, so the remaining end is supplied by the germline J gene. The V and J genes are TRBV28 and TRBJ1-5; TRBD1 might be the D (6 bases). The germline gives CDR1 MDHEN, CDR2 SYDVKM. Trimming pared 10 bases from V and 1 base from J, leaving 14 bases between. The CDR3 loop spans 14 amino acids. Partial CDR3 DNA: TGTGCCACCCAAGGGGGGGGGAGCAATCAGCCC. Its protein is CATQGGGSNQP. The entire CDR3 reads CATQGGGSNQPQHF.

A note on this clone: The read terminates 3 residues before the CDR3 end, so the remaining end is supplied by the germline J gene. The chain links TRBV20-1 to TRBJ2-3; 9 bases match TRBD2. From germline, CDR1 is DFQATT and CDR2 SNEGSKA (reference sequence). V lost 4 bases, J lost 1 base, and 6 bases stayed unmatched. This CDR3 contains 15 residues. CDR3 DNA (partial): TGCAGTGCTACCCAGCGGGAGGTAGGCACAGATACG. As protein: CSATQREVGTDT. The full CDR3 is CSATQREVGTDTQYF.

Turning to this clone: The read stops 3 residues short of the end of the CDR3; the missing end is completed from the germline J gene. The chain carries TRBV18 and TRBJ2-2, with D possibly being TRBD1 (6 bases). Per germline, CDR1 KGHSH and CDR2 LQKENI. The CDR3 has 14 amino acids. Trimming took 8 bases from V and 4 from J, leaving 14 bases between them. The CDR3 here is CASISGALTGELFF. The DNA read from the CDR3 is TGTGCCAGCATATCAGGGGCCCTCACCGGGGAG.

Regarding this clone: The read terminates 3 residues before the CDR3 end, so the remaining end is supplied by the germline J gene. The V call is TRBV5-1, the J call TRBJ1-3; 7 bases line up with TRBD1. The CDR3 has 15 amino acids. Trimming removed 1 base from V and 8 bases from J; junction bases left unmatched: 9. Germline V gene lookup returns CDR1 SGHRS and CDR2 YFSETQ. Here the CDR3 reads CASSLTPGGSDTIYF. The DNA read from the CDR3 is TGCGCCAGCAGCTTGACGCCAGGGGGATCGGACACC.

As concerns this clone: With the read ending 3 residues before the CDR3 end, the germline J gene is used to fill in that end. This chain connects TRBV30 to TRBJ1-1, with D possibly being TRBD1 (6 bases). Germline CDR1 reads GTSNPN; CDR2 reads SVGIG (reference sequence). The V gene lost 0 bases and the J gene lost 7 bases, with 12 bases spanning the gap. The CDR3 runs to 13 residues. CDR3 residues: CAWSVQGWGEAFF. Incomplete CDR3 DNA: TGTGCCTGGAGTGTACAGGGCTGGGGTGAA.